The present TCR beta chain was sequenced within a study of control samples from healthy donors and cancer patients. Clones were read by immunoSEQ multiplex PCR, and TCRdb kept only the in-frame ones, dropping some. The data hold some 120,000 clones, with roughly nine tenths observed a single time. The CDR3 is 16 amino acids. Looked up from germline, CDR1 is KGHSH and CDR2 is LQKENI. Trimming removed 3 bases from V and 0 bases from J; junction bases left unmatched: 5. The sample taken for sequencing was PBMCs. The chain couples TRBV18 to TRBJ1-3; 7 bases align to TRBD1. This receptor was identified in a woman in her 50s with colorectal cancer. Here the CDR3 reads CASSPGQVSSGNTIYF. CDR3 nucleotides: TGTGCCAGCTCACCCGGACAGGTTAGCTCTGGAAACACCATATATTTT.